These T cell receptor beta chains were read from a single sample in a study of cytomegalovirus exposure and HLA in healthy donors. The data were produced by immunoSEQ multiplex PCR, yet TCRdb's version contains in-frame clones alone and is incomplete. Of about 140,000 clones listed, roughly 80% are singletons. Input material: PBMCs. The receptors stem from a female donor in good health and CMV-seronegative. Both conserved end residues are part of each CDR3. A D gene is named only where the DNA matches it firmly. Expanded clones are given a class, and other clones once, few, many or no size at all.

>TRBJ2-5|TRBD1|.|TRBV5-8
CASSPQGKETQYF
TGTGCCAGCAGCCCACAGGGGAAAGAGACCCAGTACTTC
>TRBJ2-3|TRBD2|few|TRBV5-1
CASSPGLAEIDTQYF
TGCGCCAGCAGCCCGGGACTAGCGGAAATAGATACGCAGTATTTT
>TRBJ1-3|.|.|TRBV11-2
CASSSLSGVGNTIYF
TGTGCCAGCAGCTCTCTGTCGGGGGTTGGAAACACCATATATTTT
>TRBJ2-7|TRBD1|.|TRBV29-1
CSATGQGIYEQYF
TGCAGCGCAACGGGACAGGGGATCTACGAGCAGTACTTC
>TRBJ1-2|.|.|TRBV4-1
CASSQDNSLQGGGYGYTF
TGCGCCAGCAGCCAAGATAACTCTCTTCAGGGAGGGGGCTATGGCTACACCTTC
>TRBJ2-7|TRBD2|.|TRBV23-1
CASTPQARPGGEQYF
TGCGCCAGCACCCCTCAAGCAAGGCCGGGGGGCGAGCAGTACTTC
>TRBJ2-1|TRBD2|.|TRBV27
CASSLSLAGSPYNEQFF
TGTGCCAGCAGTTTAAGCCTAGCGGGTAGCCCCTACAATGAGCAGTTCTTC
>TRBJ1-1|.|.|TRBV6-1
CASSDLEGWSEAFF
TGTGCCAGCAGTGACTTGGAGGGCTGGTCTGAAGCTTTCTTT
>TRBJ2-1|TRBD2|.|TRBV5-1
CASSFGLAGDSYNEQFF
TGCGCCAGCAGCTTCGGACTAGCGGGAGACTCCTACAATGAGCAGTTCTTC
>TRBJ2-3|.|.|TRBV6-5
CATSTTASYEDTQYF
TGTGCCACATCAACGACAGCCTCATATGAGGATACGCAGTATTTT
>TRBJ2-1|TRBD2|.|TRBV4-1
CASSLIAGDEQFF
TGCGCCAGCAGCCTGATAGCGGGAGATGAGCAGTTCTTC
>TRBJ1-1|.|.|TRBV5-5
CASSLDGGNTEAFF
TGTGCCAGCAGCTTGGACGGCGGGAACACTGAAGCTTTCTTT
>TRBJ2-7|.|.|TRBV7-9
CASRTSGRNEQYF
TGTGCCAGCAGGACTTCAGGGCGGAACGAGCAGTACTTC
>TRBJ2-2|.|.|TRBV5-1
CASGRGTGELFF
TGCGCCAGCGGCAGGGGTACCGGGGAGCTGTTTTTT
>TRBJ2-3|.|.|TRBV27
CASSLSVLGDTQYF
TGTGCCAGCAGTCTCTCGGTACTAGGGGATACGCAGTATTTT
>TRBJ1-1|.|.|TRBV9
CASSPRGVWTEAFF
TGTGCCAGCAGCCCTCGCGGGGTTTGGACTGAAGCTTTCTTT
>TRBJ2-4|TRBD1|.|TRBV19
CASSRQGADQYGNIQYF
TGTGCCAGTAGTCGTCAGGGGGCTGATCAATATGGAAACATTCAGTACTTC
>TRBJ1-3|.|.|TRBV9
CASSVDQAVSGNTIYF
TGTGCCAGCAGCGTAGATCAGGCTGTCTCTGGAAACACCATATATTTT
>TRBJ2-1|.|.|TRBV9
CASSLRLDNEQFF
TGTGCCAGCAGCCTCCGTCTCGACAATGAGCAGTTCTTC
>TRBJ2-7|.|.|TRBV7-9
CASSTPPSSGSYEQYF
TGTGCCAGCAGCACCCCGCCCTCTTCGGGCTCCTACGAGCAGTACTTC
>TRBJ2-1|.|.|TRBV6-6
CASSYSTRSSYNEQFF
TGTGCCAGCAGTTACTCTACACGGAGCTCCTACAATGAGCAGTTCTTC
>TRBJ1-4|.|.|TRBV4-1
CASSQARLRGEDEKLFF
TGCGCCAGCAGCCAAGCCCGCCTCCGGGGGGAGGATGAAAAACTGTTTTTT
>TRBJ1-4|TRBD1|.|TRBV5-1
CASSLEGQGARKLFF
TGCGCCAGCAGCTTGGAGGGACAGGGGGCGCGAAAACTGTTTTTT
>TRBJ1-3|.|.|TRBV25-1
CASSVTGGNTIYF
TGTGCCAGCAGTGTAACAGGTGGAAACACCATATATTTT
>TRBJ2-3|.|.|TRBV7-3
CASSLGANTDTQYF
TGTGCCAGCAGCTTGGGAGCTAACACAGATACGCAGTATTTT
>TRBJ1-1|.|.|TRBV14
CASSQGQAMRTEAFF
TGTGCCAGCAGCCAAGGACAGGCGATGAGGACTGAAGCTTTCTTT
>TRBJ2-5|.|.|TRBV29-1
CSAGDWGGETQYF
TGCAGCGCTGGGGACTGGGGAGGTGAGACCCAGTACTTC
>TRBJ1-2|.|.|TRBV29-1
CSANFGVSNGYTF
TGCAGCGCGAATTTCGGGGTCTCGAATGGCTACACCTTC
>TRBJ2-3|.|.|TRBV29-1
CSAGMGSGPSDTQYF
TGCAGCGCGGGGATGGGTAGCGGACCCTCAGATACGCAGTATTTT
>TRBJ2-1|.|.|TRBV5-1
CASSLSVYNEQFF
TGCGCCAGCAGCTTGTCTGTCTACAATGAGCAGTTCTTC
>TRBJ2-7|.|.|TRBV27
CASSLFGSAEEQYF
TGTGCCAGCAGTTTATTTGGTAGCGCGGAGGAGCAGTACTTC
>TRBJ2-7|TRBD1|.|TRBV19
CASSIRDSPYEQYF
TGTGCCAGTAGTATCCGGGACAGTCCCTACGAGCAGTACTTC
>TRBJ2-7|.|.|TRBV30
CAWRPWGQLGEQYF
TGTGCCTGGAGACCCTGGGGGCAGCTCGGCGAGCAGTACTTC
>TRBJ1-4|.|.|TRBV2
CASSEDRQTNEKLFF
TGTGCCAGCAGTGAAGATCGCCAGACTAATGAAAAACTGTTTTTT
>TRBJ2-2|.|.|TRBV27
CASRSYEQGETGELFF
TGTGCCAGCAGGTCCTATGAACAAGGAGAGACCGGGGAGCTGTTTTTT
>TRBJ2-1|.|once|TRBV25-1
CASSETSYNEQFF
TGTGCCAGCAGTGAGACTAGTTACAATGAGCAGTTCTTC
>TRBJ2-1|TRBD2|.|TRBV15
CATSRDSSGRPEQFF
TGTGCCACCAGCAGAGACTCTAGCGGGAGGCCTGAGCAGTTCTTC
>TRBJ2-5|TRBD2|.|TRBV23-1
CASSQEGTKETQYF
TGCGCCAGCAGTCAAGAAGGGACTAAAGAGACCCAGTACTTC
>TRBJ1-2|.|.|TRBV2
CASSEVAGVAYGYTF
TGTGCCAGCAGTGAAGTGGCAGGGGTAGCCTATGGCTACACCTTC
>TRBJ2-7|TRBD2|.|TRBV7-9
CASSSLRSGGRDEQYF
TGTGCCAGCAGCTCCCTCCGATCGGGAGGAAGGGACGAGCAGTACTTC
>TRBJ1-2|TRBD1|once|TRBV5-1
CASSLAGTGGQYGYTF
TGCGCCAGCAGCTTGGCCGGGACAGGGGGCCAGTATGGCTACACCTTC
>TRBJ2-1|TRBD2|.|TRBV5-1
CASSSGTSGNNEQFF
TGCGCCAGCAGCTCCGGGACTAGCGGGAACAATGAGCAGTTCTTC
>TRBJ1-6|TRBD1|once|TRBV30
CAWSTTGIYSPLHF
TGTGCCTGGAGCACGACAGGGATTTATTCACCCCTCCACTTT
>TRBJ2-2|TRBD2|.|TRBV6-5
CASSSAAGETGELFF
TGTGCCAGCAGTTCAGCAGCGGGAGAGACCGGGGAGCTGTTTTTT
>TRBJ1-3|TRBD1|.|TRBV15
CATSRARTGASRTIYF
TGTGCCACCAGCAGAGCCCGGACAGGGGCCTCCCGAACCATATATTTT
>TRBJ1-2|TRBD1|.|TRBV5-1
CASSPTGDRGYGYTF
TGCGCCAGCAGCCCTACAGGGGACAGAGGCTATGGCTACACCTTC